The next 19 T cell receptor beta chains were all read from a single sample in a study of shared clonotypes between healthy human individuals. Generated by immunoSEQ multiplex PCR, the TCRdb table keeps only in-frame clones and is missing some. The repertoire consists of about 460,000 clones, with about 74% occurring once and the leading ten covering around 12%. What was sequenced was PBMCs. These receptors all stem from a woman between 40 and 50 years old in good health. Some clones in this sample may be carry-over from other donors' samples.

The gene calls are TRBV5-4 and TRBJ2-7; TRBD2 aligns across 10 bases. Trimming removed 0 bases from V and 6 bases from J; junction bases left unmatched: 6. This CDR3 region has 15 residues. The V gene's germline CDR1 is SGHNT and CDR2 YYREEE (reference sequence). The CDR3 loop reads CASSLGLAGVTEQYF. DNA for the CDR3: TGTGCCAGCAGCTTGGGCCTAGCGGGAGTTACCGAGCAGTACTTC. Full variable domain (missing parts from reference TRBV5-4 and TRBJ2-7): ETGVTQSPTHLIKTRGQQVTLRCSSQSGHNTVSWYQQALGQGPQFIFQYYREEENGRGNFPPRFSGLQFPNYSSELNVNALELDDSALYLCASSLGLAGVTEQYFGPGTRLTVT.

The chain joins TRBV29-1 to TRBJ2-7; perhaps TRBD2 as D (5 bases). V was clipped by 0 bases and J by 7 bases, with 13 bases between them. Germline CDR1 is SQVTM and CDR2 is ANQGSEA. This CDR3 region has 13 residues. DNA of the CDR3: TGCAGCGTTGAAGAGGTGGCGGGTGGGGAGCAGTACTTC. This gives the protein CSVEEVAGGEQYF.

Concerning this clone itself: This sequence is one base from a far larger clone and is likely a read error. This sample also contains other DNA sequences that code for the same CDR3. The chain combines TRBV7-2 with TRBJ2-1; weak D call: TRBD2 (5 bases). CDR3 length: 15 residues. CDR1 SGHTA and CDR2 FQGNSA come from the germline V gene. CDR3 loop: CASRSLGSSYNEQFF. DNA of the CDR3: TGCGCCAGCCGTTCTCTAGGGAGCTCCTACAATGAGCAGTTCTTC.

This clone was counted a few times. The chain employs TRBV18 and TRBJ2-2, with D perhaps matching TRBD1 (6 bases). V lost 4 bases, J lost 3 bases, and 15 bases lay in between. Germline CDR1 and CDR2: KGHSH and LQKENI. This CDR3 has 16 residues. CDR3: CASSHDRIKDTGELFF. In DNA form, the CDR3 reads TGTGCCAGCTCACACGACAGGATTAAGGACACCGGGGAGCTGTTTTTT.

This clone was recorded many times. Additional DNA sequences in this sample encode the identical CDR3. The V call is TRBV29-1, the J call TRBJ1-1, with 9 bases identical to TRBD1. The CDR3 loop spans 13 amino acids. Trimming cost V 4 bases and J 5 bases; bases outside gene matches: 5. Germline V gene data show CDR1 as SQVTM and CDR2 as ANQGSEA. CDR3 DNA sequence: TGCAGCGTTGTGGACAGGGGAGATACTGAAGCTTTCTTT. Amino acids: CSVVDRGDTEAFF.

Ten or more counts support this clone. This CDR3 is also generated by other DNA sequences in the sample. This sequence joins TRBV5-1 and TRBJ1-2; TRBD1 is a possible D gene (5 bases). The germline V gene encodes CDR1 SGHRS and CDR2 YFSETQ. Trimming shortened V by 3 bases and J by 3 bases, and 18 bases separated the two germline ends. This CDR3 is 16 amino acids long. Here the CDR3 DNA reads TGCGCCAGCAGCTCGCCTCGGGACGGTTCCTACTATGGCTACACCTTC. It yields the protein CASSSPRDGSYYGYTF.

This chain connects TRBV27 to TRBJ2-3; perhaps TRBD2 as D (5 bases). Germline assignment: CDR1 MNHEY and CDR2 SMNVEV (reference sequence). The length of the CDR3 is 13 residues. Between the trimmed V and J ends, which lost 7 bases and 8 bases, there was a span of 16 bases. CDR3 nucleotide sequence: TGTGCCAGCAAAGCGGACTCTGGGGTTACGCAGTATTTT. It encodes CASKADSGVTQYF.

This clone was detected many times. CDR3 protein: CASSEEGGRAYNEQFF. The CDR3 nucleotides read TGTGCCAGCAGTGAAGAGGGCGGGAGGGCCTACAATGAGCAGTTCTTC. V gene TRBV6-1 combines with J gene TRBJ2-1; 9 positions agree with TRBD2. The CDR3 spans 16 residues. Germline lookup yields CDR1 MNHNS and CDR2 SASEGT. Trimming removed 1 base from V and 2 bases from J; junction bases left unmatched: 3.

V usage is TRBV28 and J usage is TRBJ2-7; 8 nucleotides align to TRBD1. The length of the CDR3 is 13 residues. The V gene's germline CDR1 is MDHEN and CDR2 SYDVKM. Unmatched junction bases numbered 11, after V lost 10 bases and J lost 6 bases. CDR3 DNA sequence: TGTGCCACCCTGAGGGACAGGTTTGGCGAGCAGTACTTC. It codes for CATLRDRFGEQYF.

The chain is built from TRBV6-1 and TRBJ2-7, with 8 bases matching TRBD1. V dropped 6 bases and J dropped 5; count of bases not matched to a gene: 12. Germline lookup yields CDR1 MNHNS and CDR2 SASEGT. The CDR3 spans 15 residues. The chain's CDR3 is CASRGDRFRGDEQYF. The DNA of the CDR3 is TGTGCCAGCAGAGGGGACAGGTTTCGGGGCGACGAGCAGTACTTC.

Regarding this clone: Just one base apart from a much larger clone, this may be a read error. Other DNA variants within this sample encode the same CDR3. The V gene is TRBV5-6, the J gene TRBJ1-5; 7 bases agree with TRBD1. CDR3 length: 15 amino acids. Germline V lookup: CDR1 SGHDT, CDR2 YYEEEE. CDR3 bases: TGTGCCAGCAGCTCTTCCGGACAGGTATATCAGCCTCAGCATTTT. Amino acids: CASSSSGQVYQPQHF. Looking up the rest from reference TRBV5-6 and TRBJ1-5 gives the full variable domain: DAGVTQSPTHLIKTRGQQVTLRCSPKSGHDTVSWYQQALGQGPQFIFQYYEEEERQRGNFPDRFSGHQFPNYSSELNVNALLLGDSALYLCASSSSGQVYQPQHFGDGTRLSIL.

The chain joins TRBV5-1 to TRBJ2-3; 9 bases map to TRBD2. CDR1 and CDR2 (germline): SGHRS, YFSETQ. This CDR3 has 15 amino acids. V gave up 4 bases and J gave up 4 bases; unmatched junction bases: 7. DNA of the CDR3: TGCGCCAGCAGCGACCCTAGCGGGACCTCAGATACGCAGTATTTT. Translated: CASSDPSGTSDTQYF.

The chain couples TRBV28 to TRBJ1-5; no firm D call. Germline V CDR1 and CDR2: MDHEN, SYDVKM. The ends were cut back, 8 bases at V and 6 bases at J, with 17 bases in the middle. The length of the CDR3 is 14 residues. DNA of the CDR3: TGTGCCAGCGCACCACCCGCCCGGGTTCAGCCCCAGCATTTT. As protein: CASAPPARVQPQHF.

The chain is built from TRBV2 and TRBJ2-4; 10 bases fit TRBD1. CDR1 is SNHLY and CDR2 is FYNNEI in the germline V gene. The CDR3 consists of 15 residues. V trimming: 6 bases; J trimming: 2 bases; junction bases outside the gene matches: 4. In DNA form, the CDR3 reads TGTGCCAGCAGAGACAGGGGGCTCTCCAAAAACATTCAGTACTTC. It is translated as CASRDRGLSKNIQYF.

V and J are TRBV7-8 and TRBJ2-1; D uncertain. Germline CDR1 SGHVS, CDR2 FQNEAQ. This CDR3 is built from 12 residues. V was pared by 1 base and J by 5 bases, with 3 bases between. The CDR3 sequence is CASSLVNNEQFF. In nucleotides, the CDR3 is TGTGCCAGCAGCTTAGTAAACAATGAGCAGTTCTTC. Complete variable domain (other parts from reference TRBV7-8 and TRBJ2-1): GAGVSQSPRYKVAKRGQDVALRCDPISGHVSLFWYQQALGQGPEFLTYFQNEAQLDKSGLPSDRFFAERPEGSVSTLKIQRTQQEDSAVYLCASSLVNNEQFFGPGTRLTVL.

CDR3 amino acids: CASSYRRASGNRALVADTQYF. The CDR3 bases are TGCGCCAGCAGTTACCGGCGAGCTAGCGGGAATAGGGCACTCGTCGCAGATACGCAGTATTTT. The chain combines TRBV5-1 with TRBJ2-3; 9 bases align to TRBD2. This CDR3 is 21 amino acids long. The V and J ends lost 5 bases and 4 bases, in that order; junction bases with no gene match: 26. Per the germline V gene, CDR1 is SGHRS and CDR2 is YFSETQ.

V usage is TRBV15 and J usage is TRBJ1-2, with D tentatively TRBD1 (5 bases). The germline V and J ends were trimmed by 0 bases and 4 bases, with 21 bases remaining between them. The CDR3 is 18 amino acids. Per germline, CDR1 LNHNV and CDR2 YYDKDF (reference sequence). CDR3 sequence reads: CATSRDPVTDPLPYGYTF. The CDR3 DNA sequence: TGTGCCACCAGCAGAGATCCCGTGACAGATCCTTTGCCCTATGGCTACACCTTC. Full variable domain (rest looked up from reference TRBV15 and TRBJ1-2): DAMVIQNPRYQVTQFGKPVTLSCSQTLNHNVMYWYQQKSSQAPKLLFHYYDKDFNNEADTPDNFQSRRPNTSFCFLDIRSPGLGDTAMYLCATSRDPVTDPLPYGYTFGSGTRLTVV.

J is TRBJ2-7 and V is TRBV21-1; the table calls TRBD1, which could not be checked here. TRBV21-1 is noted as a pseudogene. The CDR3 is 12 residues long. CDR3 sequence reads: CALRDSPYEQYF. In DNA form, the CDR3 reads TGTGCCCTCCGGGACAGTCCCTACGAGCAGTACTTC.

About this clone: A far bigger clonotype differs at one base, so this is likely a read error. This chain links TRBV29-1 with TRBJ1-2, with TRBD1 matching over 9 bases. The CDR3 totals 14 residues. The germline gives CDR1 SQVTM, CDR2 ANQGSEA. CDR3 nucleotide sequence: TGCAGCGTGACCACAGGGGGCCTGGACTATGGCCACACCTTC. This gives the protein CSVTTGGLDYGHTF.